One and the same sample provided the 17 T cell receptor beta chains below, sequenced in a study of blood T cell repertoires in COVID-19 (dated by TCRdb to the early 2020s). The library came from the immunoSEQ multiplex PCR assay. TCRdb took over this immuneACCESS table, retaining in-frame rearrangements with V and J assigned. Such tables are incomplete; in checked studies, under half of the missing clones stem from an unresolved V gene, and the remainder is unexplained. Present in this sample are about 350,000 clones, over 70% of which were seen just once. About 6.3% of the sample is held by the ten biggest clonotypes. Sample: peripheral blood. The receptors derive from a woman between 50 and 59 years old with COVID-19, enrolled during active disease.

This sequence joins TRBV30 and TRBJ1-6; D is perhaps TRBD1 (5 bases). CDR3 length equals 13 residues. Germline CDR1 reads GTSNPN; CDR2 reads SVGIG (reference sequence). V gave up 2 bases and J gave up 11 bases, with 13 bases separating them. CDR3: CAWSRQGGAPLHF. As DNA, the CDR3 is TGTGCCTGGAGTCGCCAGGGAGGTGCACCCCTCCACTTT.

V is TRBV24-1 and J is TRBJ1-2; 8 nucleotides agree with TRBD1. J lost 5 bases, V lost 4 bases, and 8 bases had no gene match. The CDR3 is 15 residues long. From germline, CDR1 is KGHDR and CDR2 SFDVKD. The CDR3 sequence is CATSDLDRGGYGYTF. CDR3 DNA sequence: TGTGCCACCAGTGACCTCGACAGGGGAGGGTATGGCTACACCTTC.

This clone was found a few times. V gene TRBV4-1 combines with J gene TRBJ2-1; no definite D call. This CDR3 is built from 14 residues. Germline V gene sequence: CDR1 MGHRA, CDR2 YSYEKL. V was trimmed by 5 bases and J by 3 bases, leaving 11 bases between them. CDR3 nucleotides: TGCGCCAGCAGCGGAGCGAGCAGCTACAATGAGCAGTTCTTC. This translates into CASSGASSYNEQFF.

The sample holds one count of this clone. This chain uses TRBV2 with TRBJ2-1; 11 nucleotides line up with TRBD2. Germline V gene data show CDR1 as SNHLY and CDR2 as FYNNEI. This CDR3 is 17 amino acids long. Losses at the gene ends were 4 bases for V and 6 bases for J; bases not matched to a gene: 11. CDR3 bases: TGTGCCAGCAGTGGATTCTTAGCGGGAGGGCCGGCCAATGAGCAGTTCTTC. This translates into CASSGFLAGGPANEQFF.

The CDR3 here is CASNLGLAGAYEQYF. In DNA, the CDR3 is TGTGCCAGCAACTTGGGACTAGCGGGAGCCTACGAGCAGTACTTC. V gene TRBV7-2 combines with J gene TRBJ2-7, with TRBD2 identical over 14 bases. The germline gives CDR1 SGHTA, CDR2 FQGNSA. V gave up 7 bases and J gave up 2 bases; unmatched junction bases: 4. The CDR3 covers 15 residues.

This chain uses TRBV5-1 with TRBJ2-2; D might be TRBD2 (5 bases). The germline V and J ends were trimmed by 6 bases and 1 base, with 13 bases remaining between them. Germline assignment: CDR1 SGHRS and CDR2 YFSETQ. The CDR3 is made up of 15 amino acids. CDR3 amino acids: CASTLDGGNTGELFF. The CDR3 DNA is TGCGCCAGCACCCTAGACGGAGGGAACACCGGGGAGCTGTTTTTT.

This chain links TRBV19 with TRBJ1-1, with D unresolved. The V gene's germline CDR1 is LNHDA and CDR2 SQIVND (reference sequence). V was cut by 1 base and J by 0 bases, with 6 bases left in between. CDR3 length: 14 residues. In DNA form, the CDR3 reads TGTGCCAGTAGTATAGCGGGTATGAACACTGAAGCTTTCTTT. It codes for CASSIAGMNTEAFF. Full variable domain (missing parts from reference TRBV19 and TRBJ1-1): DGGITQSPKYLFRKEGQNVTLSCEQNLNHDAMYWYRQDPGQGLRLIYYSQIVNDFQKGDIAEGYSVSREKKESFPLTVTSAQKNPTAFYLCASSIAGMNTEAFFGQGTRLTVV.

This rearrangement joins TRBV7-3 to TRBJ2-2; TRBD2 might be the D (6 bases). The CDR3 sequence is 14 residues long. Trimming removed 5 bases from V and 7 bases from J, with 14 bases in between. Germline V gives CDR1 SGHTA, CDR2 FQGTGA. DNA for the CDR3: TGTGCCAGCAGCCCCTCCGGGAGCAGCGGGGAGCTGTTTTTT. It is translated as CASSPSGSSGELFF.

The chain combines TRBV4-2 with TRBJ2-1; 7 bases align to TRBD2. CDR3 size: 17 residues. The junction had 13 bases not matched to a gene; V was cut back by 0 bases and J by 8 bases. Germline assignment: CDR1 LGHNA and CDR2 YNFKEQ. The CDR3: CASSQDSGGGSSDEQFF. Written as DNA, the CDR3 is TGTGCCAGCAGCCAAGATTCCGGGGGAGGGAGTTCAGATGAGCAGTTCTTC.

J is TRBJ2-1 and V is TRBV29-1; 7 nucleotides agree with TRBD2. The junction had 9 bases not matched to a gene; V was cut back by 6 bases and J by 7 bases. The germline V gene encodes CDR1 SQVTM and CDR2 ANQGSEA. There are 13 residues in the CDR3. Here the CDR3 DNA reads TGCAGCGTCTCCCGGACTAGAAATAATGAGCAGTTCTTC. This codes for CSVSRTRNNEQFF.

The chain couples TRBV19 to TRBJ2-7; perhaps TRBD2 as D (6 bases). The CDR3 totals 13 residues. CDR1 and CDR2 from the germline V gene are LNHDA and SQIVND (reference sequence). Trimming cost V 1 base and J 4 bases, with 8 bases left between them. This CDR3 is CASSIGGRYEQYF. The CDR3 DNA reads TGTGCCAGTAGTATAGGAGGGAGGTACGAGCAGTACTTC.

This clone appeared a single time. Just one base apart from a much larger clone, this may be a read error. The genes are TRBV7-6 and TRBJ1-3; D is uncertain. CDR3 length: 14 residues. V was shortened by 5 bases and J by 0 bases, with 8 bases between the two germline ends. Germline V lookup: CDR1 SGHVS, CDR2 FNYEAQ. The DNA of the CDR3 is TGTGCCAGCAGCCCACAGAGCTCTGGAAACACCATATATTTT. Protein sequence: CASSPQSSGNTIYF.

CDR3 coding DNA: TGTGCCAGCAGTGATGGTAGCGGGAGGGGGGCCGGGGAGCTGTTTTTT. Its translation: CASSDGSGRGAGELFF. V gene TRBV6-1 combines with J gene TRBJ2-2, with TRBD2 matching over 11 bases. Germline V gene sequence: CDR1 MNHNS, CDR2 SASEGT. CDR3 size: 16 residues. V lost 3 bases, J lost 6 bases, and 6 bases stayed unmatched.

There are a few counts of this clone. V is TRBV7-2 and J is TRBJ1-2, with D possibly matching TRBD1 (6 bases). Germline V CDR1 and CDR2: SGHTA, FQGNSA. This CDR3 comprises 14 residues. Trimming left V 7 bases short and J 4 bases short, with 16 bases between. CDR3 bases: TGTGCCAGCACCCCCGGGGCAGGGGCCTATGGCTACACCTTC. It is translated as CASTPGAGAYGYTF.

In regard to this clone: An end of the junction does not agree with germline; a read error may underlie this. The chain employs TRBV5-4 and TRBJ2-5; D perhaps matches TRBD1 (5 bases). Germline V gene data show CDR1 as SGHNT and CDR2 as YYREEE (reference sequence). The CDR3 consists of 14 residues. The DNA of the CDR3 is TGTGCCAGCAGCTTAGGTCTGGACAATCCCCTTTTGCACTTC. Its protein is CASSLGLDNPLLHF. Full variable domain (outside the CDR3, taken from reference TRBV5-4 and TRBJ2-5): ETGVTQSPTHLIKTRGQQVTLRCSSQSGHNTVSWYQQALGQGPQFIFQYYREEENGRGNFPPRFSGLQFPNYSSELNVNALELDDSALYLCASSLGLDNPLLHFGPGTRLLVL.

This rearrangement joins TRBV6-2 or TRBV6-3 to TRBJ1-1; D not resolved. Germline CDR1 and CDR2: MNHEY and SVGEGT. Trimming took 8 bases from V and 7 from J, leaving 17 bases between them. This CDR3 comprises 13 residues. The CDR3, as DNA: TGTGCCAGCTGCCCGGATCCGGAGAGTGAAGCTTTCTTT. The encoded protein is CASCPDPESEAFF.

This rearrangement joins TRBV2 to TRBJ1-4, with D perhaps matching TRBD1 (5 bases). The germline V and J ends were trimmed by 6 bases and 4 bases, with 12 bases remaining between them. Germline V gene lookup returns CDR1 SNHLY and CDR2 FYNNEI. The CDR3 covers 14 residues. The CDR3 bases are TGTGCCAGCAGCATAGACAGTTATAATGAAAAACTGTTTTTT. Translating gives CASSIDSYNEKLFF.